This is a list of T cell receptor beta chains from one sample in a study of CD8 T cells in ankylosing spondylitis. TCRdb used MiXCR to reprocess the 5' RACE reads, holding one entry per CDR3 protein. The sample holds 200,000 to 250,000 distinct CDR3 sequences; under 12% are singletons and the top ten take approximately 20%. Sequencing was performed on blood, either unsorted or a sorted T cell fraction (not recorded which). The receptors here all came from a male donor with ankylosing spondylitis or in good health (not recorded which). The CDR3 runs from the conserved cysteine through the conserved F or W. The D gene is left open where the match is weak. The listing skips clone size in some rows; elsewhere it reads once, few, many or a size class.

v_call	clone_size	j_call	d_call	cdr3_aa	cdr3_nt
TRBV28	NA	TRBJ1-2	NA	CASSWTRDGNYGYTF	TGTGCCAGCAGTTGGACCAGGGACGGTAACTATGGCTACACCTTC
TRBV7-2	NA	TRBJ2-5	TRBD2	CASSKTSGQETQYF	TGTGCCAGCAGTAAGACTAGCGGACAGGAGACCCAGTACTTC
TRBV5-6	NA	TRBJ2-1	NA	CASSLKGRGDNEQFF	TGTGCCAGCAGCTTGAAAGGGCGGGGAGACAATGAGCAGTTCTTC
TRBV5-1	few	TRBJ2-1	TRBD1	CASSSTGGNYNEQFF	TGCGCCAGCAGCTCCACAGGGGGCAACTACAATGAGCAGTTCTTC
TRBV6-1	NA	TRBJ2-5	NA	CASIGFSLETQYF	TGTGCCAGCATAGGGTTTTCCCTAGAGACCCAGTACTTC
TRBV20-1	many	TRBJ2-2	TRBD2	CSAARGEGGELFF	TGCAGTGCTGCACGAGGGGAGGGCGGGGAGCTGTTTTTT
TRBV7-8	few	TRBJ1-2	NA	CASSSDNHGYTF	TGTGCCAGCAGCTCTGATAATCACGGCTACACCTTC
TRBV7-2	many	TRBJ2-5	NA	CASSSYRVGETQYF	TGTGCCAGCAGCTCATACAGGGTAGGGGAGACCCAGTACTTC
TRBV2	NA	TRBJ2-2	TRBD1	CALSSQTGGLRLVGELFF	TGTGCCCTCAGTTCGCAGACAGGGGGTTTGAGATTGGTCGGGGAGCTGTTTTTT
TRBV12-3/TRBV12-4	NA	TRBJ1-6	TRBD1	CASSSGQFRSPLHF	TGTGCCAGCAGCTCGGGACAGTTCCGTTCACCCCTCCACTTT
TRBV3-1	NA	TRBJ2-3	TRBD2	CASSHPKGLAGGWADTQYF	TGTGCCAGCAGCCACCCCAAGGGACTAGCGGGGGGTTGGGCAGATACGCAGTATTTT
TRBV12-3/TRBV12-4	many	TRBJ2-1	TRBD2	CASSAGLAGVQWQFF	TGTGCCAGCAGCGCGGGACTAGCGGGGGTACAGTGGCAGTTCTTC
TRBV27	medium-sized	TRBJ1-5	NA	CASSLQGNNQPQHF	TGTGCCAGCAGTTTACAGGGGAACAATCAGCCCCAGCATTTT
TRBV7-9	once	TRBJ2-7	NA	CASSLGSVLGQYF	TGTGCCAGCAGCTTGGGATCCGTGCTGGGGCAGTACTTC
TRBV11-1	many	TRBJ2-1	NA	CASSPTLDEQFF	TGTGCCAGCAGCCCTACCCTGGATGAGCAGTTCTTC
TRBV7-6	many	TRBJ2-1	NA	CASSLARYNEQFF	TGTGCCAGCAGCTTAGCGCGTTACAATGAGCAGTTCTTC
TRBV20-1	NA	TRBJ2-7	NA	CSARDLTTSYEQYF	TGCAGTGCTAGGGACCTAACTACCTCCTACGAGCAGTACTTC
TRBV6-1	many	TRBJ2-3	TRBD2	CASRGLVAGGRFGTDTQYF	TGTGCCAGCAGGGGACTTGTAGCGGGGGGGCGTTTCGGCACAGATACGCAGTATTTT
TRBV5-1	many	TRBJ2-2	NA	CASSLQLPNTGELFF	TGCGCCAGCAGCTTGCAGCTCCCCAACACCGGGGAGCTGTTTTTT
TRBV21-1	many	TRBJ2-2	NA	CASSKLRFSTGELFF	TGTGCCAGCAGCAAATTGCGGTTCAGTACCGGGGAGCTGTTTTTT
TRBV20-1	few	TRBJ2-7	NA	CSARDVLYEQYF	TGCAGTGCTAGAGATGTGCTCTACGAGCAGTACTTC
TRBV7-9	few	TRBJ2-1	NA	CASSVLMTGSYNEQFF	TGTGCCAGCAGCGTCTTAATGACAGGCTCCTACAATGAGCAGTTCTTC
TRBV6-5	many	TRBJ2-7	TRBD1	CASSSPGQGGYEQYF	TGTGCCAGCAGTTCCCCGGGACAGGGAGGCTACGAGCAGTACTTC
TRBV6-2/TRBV6-3	many	TRBJ2-2	NA	CASSLDGEDTGELFF	TGTGCCAGCAGTCTGGACGGGGAGGACACCGGGGAGCTGTTTTTT
TRBV25-1	many	TRBJ2-7	NA	CASSERLTEQYF	TGTGCCAGCAGTGAACGGCTGACCGAGCAGTACTTC
TRBV2	many	TRBJ1-4	NA	CASQERHDSFF	TGTGCCAGCCAGGAGCGCCACGACTCGTTTTTT
TRBV5-1	many	TRBJ1-5	NA	CASTLDGGEQPQHF	TGCGCCAGCACCCTGGACGGGGGGGAGCAGCCCCAGCATTTT
TRBV20-1	few	TRBJ1-1	NA	CSAHSIITSTEAFF	TGCAGTGCCCACTCAATAATAACGAGCACTGAAGCTTTCTTT
TRBV20-1	many	TRBJ1-1	NA	CSTKSADLGNTEAFF	TGCAGTACCAAGTCGGCAGACCTCGGGAACACTGAAGCTTTCTTT
TRBV3-1	few	TRBJ1-1	NA	CASSQASRHPAEAFF	TGTGCCAGCAGCCAAGCGTCGAGGCACCCTGCTGAAGCTTTCTTT
TRBV5-1	NA	TRBJ2-3	TRBD1	CASSLGTATDTQYF	TGCGCCAGCAGCCTAGGGACAGCGACAGATACGCAGTATTTT
TRBV28	many	TRBJ1-2	NA	CASSSGRAGYGYTF	TGTGCCAGCTCCTCCGGGAGGGCTGGCTATGGCTACACCTTC
TRBV20-1	many	TRBJ2-7	NA	CSAREWQGRSYEQYF	TGCAGTGCTAGAGAGTGGCAGGGGCGCTCCTACGAGCAGTACTTC
TRBV9	many	TRBJ2-3	TRBD2	CASSASGGANTQYF	TGTGCCAGCAGCGCTAGCGGGGGGGCAAATACGCAGTATTTT
TRBV29-1	many	TRBJ1-1	TRBD1	CSTKGQSYTEAFF	TGCAGCACAAAGGGACAGTCGTACACTGAAGCTTTCTTT
TRBV20-1	many	TRBJ1-1	NA	CSAIRRMNTEAFF	TGCAGTGCTATACGGCGAATGAACACTGAAGCTTTCTTT
TRBV12-3/TRBV12-4	many	TRBJ1-2	NA	CATDTGTYGYTF	TGTGCCACCGACACAGGGACCTATGGCTACACCTTC
TRBV4-2	many	TRBJ2-7	NA	CASSSTDLAEQYF	TGTGCCAGCAGCTCCACGGACCTTGCTGAGCAGTACTTC
TRBV7-8	few	TRBJ2-7	NA	CASSLAGPLYEQYF	TGTGCCAGCAGCTTAGCTGGACCGCTCTACGAGCAGTACTTC
TRBV11-2	many	TRBJ2-3	TRBD2	CASSSLAGGLYTQYF	TGTGCCAGCAGCTCTCTAGCGGGGGGCTTATATACGCAGTATTTT
TRBV7-2	many	TRBJ2-1	NA	CASSLVSPLEQFF	TGTGCCAGCAGCTTAGTTAGCCCCTTGGAGCAGTTCTTC
TRBV5-1	many	TRBJ2-6	NA	CASSLSLSSGANVLTF	TGCGCCAGCAGCTTGTCTCTGAGCTCTGGGGCCAACGTCCTGACTTTC
TRBV5-1	NA	TRBJ2-2	TRBD2	CASSFLTSGGQNTGELFF	TGCGCCAGCAGCTTCTTAACTAGCGGGGGCCAGAACACCGGGGAGCTGTTTTTT
TRBV20-1	NA	TRBJ2-6	TRBD1	CSASQGAVSGANVLTF	TGCAGTGCCTCGCAGGGGGCAGTCTCTGGGGCCAACGTCCTGACTTTC
TRBV10-2	many	TRBJ2-2	TRBD2	CASRLAGSNTGELFF	TGCGCCAGCAGACTAGCGGGATCGAACACCGGGGAGCTGTTTTTT
TRBV5-6	NA	TRBJ2-1	TRBD2	CASKAWIPASGGYNEQFF	TGTGCCAGTAAAGCTTGGATCCCCGCTAGCGGGGGATACAATGAGCAGTTCTTC
TRBV5-1	many	TRBJ1-1	NA	CASRREVEAFF	TGCGCCAGCCGCCGCGAGGTTGAGGCTTTCTTT
TRBV20-1	NA	TRBJ2-1	TRBD2	CSAYSGGLYNEQFF	TGCAGTGCTTATAGCGGGGGCCTCTACAATGAGCAGTTCTTC
TRBV9	many	TRBJ2-3	TRBD2	CASSPRTSGSTDTQYF	TGTGCCAGCAGCCCTCGGACTAGCGGGAGCACAGATACGCAGTATTTT
TRBV7-3	few	TRBJ1-1	NA	CASSSRMNTEAFF	TGTGCCAGCAGCAGTAGGATGAACACTGAAGCTTTCTTT
TRBV20-1	many	TRBJ2-7	TRBD1	CSARDPGTVNYEQYF	TGCAGTGCTAGAGATCCTGGGACAGTTAACTACGAGCAGTACTTC
TRBV7-9	NA	TRBJ1-4	TRBD1	CASRTGGYEKLFF	TGTGCCAGTCGGACAGGGGGATATGAAAAACTGTTTTTT
TRBV5-6	many	TRBJ2-3	TRBD2	CASSSPWVAGGPDTQYF	TGTGCCAGCAGCTCCCCGTGGGTAGCGGGGGGTCCAGATACGCAGTATTTT
TRBV20-1	NA	TRBJ2-3	NA	CSAGASRAGTDTQYF	TGCAGTGCTGGTGCAAGTCGGGCCGGCACAGATACGCAGTATTTT
TRBV20-1	NA	TRBJ1-5	TRBD1	CSARDPDRGGQPQHF	TGCAGTGCTAGAGATCCAGACAGGGGTGGGCAGCCCCAGCATTTT
TRBV9	few	TRBJ2-7	TRBD1	CASNRDREDEQYF	TGTGCCAGCAACCGGGACAGGGAGGACGAGCAGTACTTC
TRBV7-2	NA	TRBJ2-6	NA	CASSPRPGVGANVLTF	TGTGCCAGCAGCCCTCGCCCCGGGGTTGGGGCCAACGTCCTGACTTTC